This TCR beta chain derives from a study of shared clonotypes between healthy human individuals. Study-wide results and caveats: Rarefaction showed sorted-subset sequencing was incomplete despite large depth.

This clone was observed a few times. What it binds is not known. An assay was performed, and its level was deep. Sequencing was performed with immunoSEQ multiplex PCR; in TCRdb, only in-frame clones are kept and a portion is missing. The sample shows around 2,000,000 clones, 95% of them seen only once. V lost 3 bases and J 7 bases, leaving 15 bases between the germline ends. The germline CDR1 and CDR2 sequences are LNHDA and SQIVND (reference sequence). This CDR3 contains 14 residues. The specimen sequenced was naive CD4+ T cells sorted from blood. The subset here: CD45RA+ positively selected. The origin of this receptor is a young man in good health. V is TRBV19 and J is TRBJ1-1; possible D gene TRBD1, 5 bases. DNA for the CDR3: TGTGCCAGTAGTATGCGCCGGTGGGGGGATGAAGCTTTCTTT. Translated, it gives CASSMRRWGDEAFF.